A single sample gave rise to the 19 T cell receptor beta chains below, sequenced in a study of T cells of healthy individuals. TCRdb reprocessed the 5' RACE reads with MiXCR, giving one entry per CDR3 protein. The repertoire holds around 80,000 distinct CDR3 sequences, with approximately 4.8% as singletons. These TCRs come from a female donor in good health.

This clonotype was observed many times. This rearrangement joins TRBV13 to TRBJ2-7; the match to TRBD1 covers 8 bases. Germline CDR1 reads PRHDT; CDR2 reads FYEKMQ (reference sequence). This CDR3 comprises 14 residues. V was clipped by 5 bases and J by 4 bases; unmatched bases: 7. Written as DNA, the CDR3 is TGTGCCAGCAGCGCAGGGGGCTCTGAGTACGAGCAGTACTTC. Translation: CASSAGGSEYEQYF.

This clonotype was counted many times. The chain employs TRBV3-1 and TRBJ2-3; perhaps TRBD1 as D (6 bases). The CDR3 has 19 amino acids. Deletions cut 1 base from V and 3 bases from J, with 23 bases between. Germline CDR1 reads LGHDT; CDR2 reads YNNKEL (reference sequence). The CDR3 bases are TGTGCCAGCAGCCAAGGGGGGCGGAAGACCGGAAAAGGGACAGATACGCAGTATTTT. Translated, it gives CASSQGGRKTGKGTDTQYF.

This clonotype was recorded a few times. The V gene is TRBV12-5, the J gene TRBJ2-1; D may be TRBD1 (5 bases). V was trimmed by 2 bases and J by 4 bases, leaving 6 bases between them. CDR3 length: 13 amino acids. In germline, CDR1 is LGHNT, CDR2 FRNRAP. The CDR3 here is CASGLSGYNEQFF. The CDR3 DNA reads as TGTGCTAGTGGTTTGTCAGGGTACAATGAGCAGTTCTTC.

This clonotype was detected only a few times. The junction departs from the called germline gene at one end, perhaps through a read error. DNA for the CDR3: TGTGCCAGCAGAAACTCGGGGGGCTCCTACGAACAGTACTTC. Amino acid sequence: CASRNSGGSYEQYF. The chain employs TRBV28 and TRBJ2-7, with D possibly being TRBD2 (7 bases). CDR3 length: 14 amino acids. Germline V gives CDR1 MDHEN, CDR2 SYDVKM. Full variable domain (missing parts from reference TRBV28 and TRBJ2-7): DVKVTQSSRYLVKRTGEKVFLECVQDMDHENMFWYRQDPGLGLRLIYFSYDVKMKEKGDIPEGYSVSREKKERFSLILESASTNQTSMYLCASRNSGGSYEQYFGPGTRLTVT.

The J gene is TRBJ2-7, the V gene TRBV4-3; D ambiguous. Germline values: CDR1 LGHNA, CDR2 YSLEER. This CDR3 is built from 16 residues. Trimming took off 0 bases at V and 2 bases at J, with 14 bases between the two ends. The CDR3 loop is CASSQDWSAPTYEQYF. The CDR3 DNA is TGCGCCAGCAGCCAAGATTGGTCTGCACCTACCTACGAGCAGTACTTC.

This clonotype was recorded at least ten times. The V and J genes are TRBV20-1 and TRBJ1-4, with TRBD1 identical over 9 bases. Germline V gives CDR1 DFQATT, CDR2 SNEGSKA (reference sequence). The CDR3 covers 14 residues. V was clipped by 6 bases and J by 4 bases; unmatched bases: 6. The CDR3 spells CSATRDRVNEKLFF. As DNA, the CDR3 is TGCAGTGCAACCCGGGACAGGGTTAATGAAAAACTGTTTTTT.

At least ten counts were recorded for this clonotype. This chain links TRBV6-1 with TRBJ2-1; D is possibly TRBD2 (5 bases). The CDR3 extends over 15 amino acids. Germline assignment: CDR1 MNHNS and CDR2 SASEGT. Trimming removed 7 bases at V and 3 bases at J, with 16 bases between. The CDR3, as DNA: TGTGCCAGCACCCCGAGTCGGACTTTCTACAATGAGCAGTTCTTC. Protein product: CASTPSRTFYNEQFF.

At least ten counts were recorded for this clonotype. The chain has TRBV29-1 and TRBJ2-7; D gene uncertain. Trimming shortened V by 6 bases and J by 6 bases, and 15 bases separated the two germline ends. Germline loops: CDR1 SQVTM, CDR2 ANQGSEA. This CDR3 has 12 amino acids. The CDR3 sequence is CSVKTLGSEQYF. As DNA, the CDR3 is TGCAGCGTGAAGACTCTAGGCTCCGAGCAGTACTTC.

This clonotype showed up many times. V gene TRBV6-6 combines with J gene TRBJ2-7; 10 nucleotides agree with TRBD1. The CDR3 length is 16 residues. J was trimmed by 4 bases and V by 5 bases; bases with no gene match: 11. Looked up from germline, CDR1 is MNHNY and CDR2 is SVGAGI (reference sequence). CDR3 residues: CASSRIDRGLSYEQYF. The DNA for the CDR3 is TGTGCCAGCAGTCGAATCGACAGGGGGCTTTCGTACGAGCAGTACTTC.

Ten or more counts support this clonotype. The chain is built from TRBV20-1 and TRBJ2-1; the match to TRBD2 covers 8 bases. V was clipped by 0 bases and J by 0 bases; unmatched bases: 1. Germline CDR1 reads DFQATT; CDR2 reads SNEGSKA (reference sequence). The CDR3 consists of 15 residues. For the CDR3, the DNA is TGCAGTGCTAGAGATCGGGAGGGCTCCTACAATGAGCAGTTCTTC. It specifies CSARDREGSYNEQFF.

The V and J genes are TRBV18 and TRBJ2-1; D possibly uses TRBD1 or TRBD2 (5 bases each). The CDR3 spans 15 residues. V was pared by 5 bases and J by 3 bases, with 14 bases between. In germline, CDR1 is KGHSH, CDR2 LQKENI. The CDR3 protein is CASSFRDGYYNEQFF. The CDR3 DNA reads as TGTGCCAGCTCATTCCGGGACGGATACTACAATGAGCAGTTCTTC.

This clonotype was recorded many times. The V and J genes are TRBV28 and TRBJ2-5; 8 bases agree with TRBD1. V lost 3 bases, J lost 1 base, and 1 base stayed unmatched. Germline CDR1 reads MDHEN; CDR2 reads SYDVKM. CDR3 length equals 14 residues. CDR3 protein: CASSFGTGQETQYF. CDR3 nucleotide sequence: TGTGCCAGCAGTTTCGGGACAGGCCAAGAGACCCAGTACTTC.

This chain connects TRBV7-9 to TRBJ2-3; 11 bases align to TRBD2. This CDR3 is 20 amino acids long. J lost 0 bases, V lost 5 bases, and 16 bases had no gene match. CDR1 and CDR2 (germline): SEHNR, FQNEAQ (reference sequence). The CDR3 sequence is CASSPGTSGSLTSSTDTQYF. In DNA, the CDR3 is TGTGCCAGCAGCCCCGGAACTAGCGGGAGTCTTACGTCTAGCACAGATACGCAGTATTTT.

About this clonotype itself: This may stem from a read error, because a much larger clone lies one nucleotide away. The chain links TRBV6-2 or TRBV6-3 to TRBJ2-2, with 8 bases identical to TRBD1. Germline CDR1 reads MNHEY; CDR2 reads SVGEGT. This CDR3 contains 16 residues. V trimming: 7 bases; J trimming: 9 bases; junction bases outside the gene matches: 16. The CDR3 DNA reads TGTGCCAGCACCCGATCGACAGGGGACGCCTCCTGGGAGCTGTTTTTT. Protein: CASTRSTGDASWELFF.

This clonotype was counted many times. The DNA for the CDR3 is TGTGCCAGCAGCCAAGATCCCAGCGGCACCTACGAGCAGTACTTC. Its translation is CASSQDPSGTYEQYF. V is TRBV4-2 and J is TRBJ2-7, with TRBD2 as a possible D gene (5 bases). Germline CDR1 reads LGHNA; CDR2 reads YNFKEQ. The CDR3 extends over 15 amino acids. Trimming cost V 0 bases and J 2 bases, with 11 bases left between them.

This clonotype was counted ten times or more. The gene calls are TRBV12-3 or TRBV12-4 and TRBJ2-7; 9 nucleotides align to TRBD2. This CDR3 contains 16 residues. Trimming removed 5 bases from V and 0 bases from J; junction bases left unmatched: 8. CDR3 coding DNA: TGTGCCAGCAGTCCCGGAAGTAGCGGGAGCTCCTACGAGCAGTACTTC. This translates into CASSPGSSGSSYEQYF.

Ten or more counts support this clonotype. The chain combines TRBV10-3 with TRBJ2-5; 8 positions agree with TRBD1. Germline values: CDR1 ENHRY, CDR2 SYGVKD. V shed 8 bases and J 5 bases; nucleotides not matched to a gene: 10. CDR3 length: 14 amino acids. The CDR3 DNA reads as TGTGCCATCGGAGACAGGGGCGGGGTGGAGACCCAGTACTTC. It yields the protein CAIGDRGGVETQYF.

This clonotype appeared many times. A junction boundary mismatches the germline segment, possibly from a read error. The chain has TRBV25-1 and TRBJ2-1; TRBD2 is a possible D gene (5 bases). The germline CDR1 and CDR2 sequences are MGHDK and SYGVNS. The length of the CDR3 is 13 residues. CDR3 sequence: CASSGVSGLSGIF. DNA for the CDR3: TGTGCCAGCAGTGGAGTATCGGGGTTGAGCGGTATCTTC.

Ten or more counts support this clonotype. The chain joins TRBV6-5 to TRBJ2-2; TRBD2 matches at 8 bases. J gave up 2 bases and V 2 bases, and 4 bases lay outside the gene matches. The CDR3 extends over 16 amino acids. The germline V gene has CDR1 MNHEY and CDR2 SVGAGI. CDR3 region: CASSYGLALNTGELFF. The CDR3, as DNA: TGTGCCAGCAGTTACGGACTAGCACTTAACACCGGGGAGCTGTTTTTT.